Listed below are T cell receptor beta chains from one sample, sequenced in a study of vaccination and CD4 T cells after COVID-19. TCRdb redid the calling of the PCR reads with MiXCR, one entry per CDR3 protein. This sample has 25,000 or so distinct CDR3 sequences; 50% to 65% occur once, and the top ten carry 0.85% to 1.2%. The sequencing here drew on CD4+ T cells from blood, taken before SARS-CoV-2 vaccination. These receptor sequences come from a human donor who had recovered from COVID-19. The CDR3 runs from the conserved cysteine through the conserved F or W. The D gene is left open where the match is weak.

d_gene | v_gene | CDR3aa
NA | TRBV11-3 | CASSLRGETQYF
TRBD1 | TRBV20-1 | CSAISTGQGYDTIYF
NA | TRBV5-5 | CASSFGPQETQYF
TRBD1 | TRBV15 | CATGTGATGELFF
NA | TRBV21-1 | CASSKDGPGGSGCGSAGELFF
NA | TRBV7-2 | CASSLIGGPSYEQYF
NA | TRBV7-9 | CASSLARVRDSPPHF
NA | TRBV20-1 | CSARWTGHRSGELFF
NA | TRBV7-8 | CASSADRTLNTEAFF
TRBD1 | TRBV27 | CASSSAYRGSYEQYF
TRBD2 | TRBV7-3 | CASSPTSGVSTDTQYF
NA | TRBV28 | CASEPGGTDTQYF
NA | TRBV24-1 | CATSVGGTYNEQFF
TRBD1 | TRBV7-8 | CASSTGVREKLFF
NA | TRBV11-2 | CASRYIGGMNTEAFF
NA | TRBV2 | CASSPRGPFPMEQYF
NA | TRBV7-3 | CASSVSGLDTGELFF
NA | TRBV19 | CASSAGPWEQFF
NA | TRBV6-1 | CASSRGMESEAFF
NA | TRBV27 | CASSFRSHSSGANVLTF
NA | TRBV7-9 | CASGDSRADTQYF
TRBD2 | TRBV6-5 | CASSYSASGRDGETQYF
TRBD1 | TRBV7-6 | CASSIYRDRLTDTQYF
NA | TRBV24-1 | CATSDLYAGVGDTQYF
NA | TRBV21-1 | CASSKGVGRARYNSPLHF
NA | TRBV28 | CASSWGLENIQYF
TRBD2 | TRBV7-8 | CASSAETSASDTQYF
NA | TRBV7-9 | CASSLGPPAIGGPGSDTQYF
NA | TRBV20-1 | CSASSGFGNTIYF
NA | TRBV6-1 | CASSGGVAATEAFF
NA | TRBV20-1 | CSARDLRGTNTGELFF
TRBD1 | TRBV27 | CASSFLGQGGEAQYF
TRBD1 | TRBV7-8 | CASSLLLTKGAEQYF
TRBD2 | TRBV24-1 | CATSASGRRRTDTQYF
TRBD1 | TRBV6-5 | CASSSPYSGTGSYGYTF
TRBD2 | TRBV2 | CASGNGLAGTDTQYF
NA | TRBV11-1 | CASSLGGKQETQYF
NA | TRBV12-3/TRBV12-4 | CASSPGGILSYNEQFF
NA | TRBV28 | CASSLFGRTYGYTF
NA | TRBV20-1 | CSARGGAGANSPLHF
TRBD1 | TRBV5-6 | CASSLLPGQGYEQYF
TRBD2 | TRBV7-2 | CASSGSSGNIYNEQFF
NA | TRBV7-6 | CASSLPGGYEQYF
NA | TRBV7-8 | CASSSRGAQAVETQYF
NA | TRBV12-3/TRBV12-4 | CASSLRMNTEAFF
TRBD2 | TRBV20-1 | CSATEFGSGGSYEQYF
NA | TRBV5-4 | CASSLWAGNTEAFF
NA | TRBV5-1 | CASSLEGQGQETQYF
TRBD2 | TRBV7-3 | CASSAGVGLAGGKVGELFF
TRBD2 | TRBV7-2 | CASSAPSGIAGELFF
NA | TRBV6-5 | CASSYSIRAQETQYF
NA | TRBV4-3 | CASSQKQGYEQYF
NA | TRBV20-1 | CSARPRDYEQYF
NA | TRBV12-3/TRBV12-4 | CASSLRRGGFSTDTQYF
NA | TRBV6-1 | CASTPRGSVYEQYF